Here is one T cell receptor (beta chain) with its context. The data originate from a study of T cells in Graves' hyperthyroidism and ophthalmopathy. Ophthalmopathy patients all had a Clinical Activity Score of at least 3, a NOSPECS grade of at least 4 and disease under 3 months old. The CDR3 is made up of 14 amino acids. Looked up from germline, CDR1 is DFQATT and CDR2 is SNEGSKA (reference sequence). Deletions cut 0 bases from V and 3 bases from J, with 12 bases between. The TCR beta CDR3 regions underwent amplification using RNA transcripts as the source. An initial round of RT-PCR targeting the TCR CDR3 relied on the HTBI primer set. MiXCR was run by TCRdb on the multiplex PCR reads, yielding one entry per CDR3 protein. The sample has fewer than 750,000 distinct CDR3 sequences, about 14% seen once.

The sequenced material came from blood. The chain has TRBV20-1 and TRBJ2-7, with D possibly matching TRBD2 (5 bases). The sequence was obtained from a woman between 45 and 65 years old with Graves' ophthalmopathy. CDR3 sequence (DNA): TGCAGTGCTAGAGATTCTGACTATCTCTACGAGCAGTACTTC. This encodes CSARDSDYLYEQYF.